This entry concerns a single TCR beta chain. This specimen belongs to a study of CD8 T cells in ankylosing spondylitis. The length of the CDR3 is 16 residues. Germline V gene sequence: CDR1 MNHEY, CDR2 SVGEGT. Unmatched junction bases numbered 12, after V lost 5 bases and J lost 4 bases. A single record per CDR3 protein comes from TCRdb applying MiXCR to the 5' RACE reads. The sample lists 150,000 to 200,000 distinct CDR3 sequences, 15% to 20% occurring once. This rearrangement joins TRBV6-2 or TRBV6-3 to TRBJ1-2, with 8 bases lining up with TRBD1. The source of this sequence is a male donor aged 10 to 30 with ankylosing spondylitis or in good health (not recorded which). The specimen was blood, either unsorted or a sorted T cell fraction (not recorded which). The CDR3 DNA reads as TGTGCCAGCAGTCTTTGGGCAACAGGGGGTATCTATGGCTACACCTTC. Translating gives CASSLWATGGIYGYTF.